This T cell receptor (beta chain) was recorded in a study of metastatic and nonmetastatic thyroid tumors. There were no patients who had received any treatment before thyroid surgery. This clone came up many times. The junction and the germline gene differ at one end; a read error may be behind it. MiXCR re-clonotyped the PCR reads for TCRdb. This table has 25,000 to 30,000 clones, approximately 17% appearing once. Looked up from germline, CDR1 is MNHEY and CDR2 is SVGAGI. The CDR3 runs 13 residues. The rearrangement joins TRBV6-5 to TRBJ1-5; unclear D gene. The clonotype comes from a female donor with papillary thyroid cancer or a benign thyroid nodule (not recorded which). Some clones in this sample may be carry-over from other donors' samples. The sample comprised blood. The CDR3 sequence is CASSYGSSQPQHF. The CDR3 coding sequence is TGTGCCAGCAGTTACGGTAGCAGTCAGCCCCAGCATTTT.